This T cell receptor beta chain was obtained from a study of cytomegalovirus exposure and HLA in healthy donors. Germline lookup yields CDR1 SGHTA and CDR2 FQGNSA. The CDR3 is made up of 14 amino acids. V was pared by 5 bases and J by 7 bases, with 8 bases of the junction left unmatched. Data came from immunoSEQ multiplex PCR; TCRdb stores just in-frame clones and leaves some out. The table shows more than 200,000 clones, with roughly 87% occurring only once. The sequenced material came from PBMCs. This receptor was identified in a man aged 18-30 years in good health and CMV-seropositive. The chain recombines TRBV7-2 with TRBJ1-5, with 7 bases matching TRBD1. The CDR3 coding sequence is TGTGCCAGCAGCAAGACAGGGCTTTACCAGCCCCAGCATTTT. The encoded protein is CASSKTGLYQPQHF. Together with reference TRBV7-2 and TRBJ1-5, the CDR3 gives the full variable domain: GAGVSQSPSNKVTEKGKDVELRCDPISGHTALYWYRQSLGQGLEFLIYFQGNSAPDKSGLPSDRFSAERTGGSVSTLTIQRTQQEDSAVYLCASSKTGLYQPQHFGDGTRLSIL.